The entry below gives a single T cell receptor (beta chain) sequence along with its context. Trimming cost V 3 bases and J 8 bases; bases outside gene matches: 11. The germline CDR1 and CDR2 sequences are SGHRS and YFSETQ. The CDR3 sequence is 17 residues long. The data originate from a study of blood T cell repertoires in COVID-19. Study context: Samples came from the United States, Italy and Spain, spanning acute and convalescent COVID-19. Sources were T cells, B-cell-depleted T cells, or PBMCs; the material itself was cDNA or gDNA.

Clones were read by immunoSEQ multiplex PCR, and TCRdb kept only the in-frame ones, dropping some. The table includes under 250,000 clones, approximately 80% detected once. The sample comprised peripheral blood. The rearrangement links TRBV5-1 to TRBJ2-1, with 13 bases lining up with TRBD2. The origin of this receptor is a man aged 40-49 years with acute or convalescent COVID-19. CDR3 sequence: CASSSRTSGRDFHEQFF. Here the CDR3 DNA reads TGCGCCAGCAGCTCCCGGACTAGCGGGAGAGATTTTCATGAGCAGTTCTTC.